The 8 T cell receptor beta chains presented below share a single source sample, sequenced in a study of control samples from healthy donors and cancer patients. Data came from immunoSEQ multiplex PCR; TCRdb stores just in-frame clones and leaves some out. This sample has tens of thousands of clones, with roughly 95% found just once. The sequenced material came from blood. The receptor set was obtained from a woman aged 18-29 years in good health.

The gene calls are TRBV28 and TRBJ1-6; D is unresolved. The V gene lost 3 bases and the J gene lost 10 bases, with 19 bases spanning the gap. CDR1 is MDHEN and CDR2 is SYDVKM in the germline V gene. The CDR3 is made up of 16 amino acids. DNA of the CDR3: TGTGCCAGCAGTTTGACCCTCACGGACGGTGAATCACCCCTCCACTTT. Its translation: CASSLTLTDGESPLHF.

The rearrangement uses TRBV7-6 and TRBJ2-7, with D uncertain. The CDR3 has 14 residues. Germline-derived CDR1 and CDR2 are SGHVS and FNYEAQ. The germline V and J ends were trimmed by 1 base and 2 bases, with 9 bases remaining between them. The CDR3 is CASSLEDGPYEQYF. CDR3 bases: TGTGCCAGCAGCTTAGAGGACGGCCCCTACGAGCAGTACTTC. Filled out from reference TRBV7-6 and TRBJ2-7, the complete variable domain reads GAGVSQSPRYKVTKRGQDVALRCDPISGHVSLYWYRQALGQGPEFLTYFNYEAQQDKSGLPNDRFSAERPEGSISTLTIQRTEQRDSAMYRCASSLEDGPYEQYFGPGTRLTVT.

The V call is TRBV7-2, the J call TRBJ2-5; D is unresolved. Germline V lookup: CDR1 SGHTA, CDR2 FQGNSA. This CDR3 region has 16 residues. V was trimmed by 1 base and J by 3 bases, leaving 15 bases between them. CDR3 loop: CASSLDWTITEETQYF. Here the CDR3 DNA reads TGTGCCAGCAGCTTAGATTGGACCATAACCGAAGAGACCCAGTACTTC.

This rearrangement joins TRBV24-1 to TRBJ1-2; no definite D call. The germline V gene encodes CDR1 KGHDR and CDR2 SFDVKD. The CDR3 is made up of 15 amino acids. V was trimmed by 1 base and J by 4 bases, leaving 12 bases between them. Here the CDR3 reads CATSDFGVGFYGYTF. The CDR3 DNA reads as TGTGCCACCAGTGATTTTGGGGTGGGTTTCTATGGCTACACCTTC.

The gene calls are TRBV18 and TRBJ1-6; D call uncertain. Trimming took off 1 base at V and 4 bases at J, with 17 bases between the two ends. The CDR3 runs to 18 residues. The germline V gene encodes CDR1 KGHSH and CDR2 LQKENI. The CDR3 spells CASSPQRVEAAYNSPLHF. The DNA for the CDR3 is TGTGCCAGCTCACCACAGCGGGTTGAGGCAGCTTATAATTCACCCCTCCACTTT.

The chain has TRBV7-8 and TRBJ1-6; no clear D gene. V was shortened by 1 base and J by 7 bases, with 11 bases between the two germline ends. The V gene's germline CDR1 is SGHVS and CDR2 FQNEAQ. The CDR3 consists of 15 residues. CDR3 sequence reads: CASSLGDRQNSPLHF. The DNA for the CDR3 is TGTGCCAGCAGCTTAGGAGATCGTCAGAATTCACCCCTCCACTTT.

This clone was seen once. The chain has TRBV15 and TRBJ2-3; unclear D gene. CDR1 and CDR2 (germline): LNHNV, YYDKDF (reference sequence). The CDR3 is 14 amino acids. The ends were cut back, 0 bases at V and 2 bases at J, with 6 bases in the middle. As DNA, the CDR3 is TGTGCCACCAGCAGAGACACGACCACAGATACGCAGTATTTT. Amino acid sequence: CATSRDTTTDTQYF.

This chain joins TRBV18 and TRBJ1-3, with TRBD1 identical over 8 bases. Germline CDR1 is KGHSH and CDR2 is LQKENI. The CDR3 has 16 amino acids. V shed 4 bases and J 0 bases; nucleotides not matched to a gene: 5. The CDR3 region is CASSQQGGSSGNTIYF. In nucleotides, the CDR3 is TGTGCCAGCTCACAACAGGGGGGCTCCTCTGGAAACACCATATATTTT.